The 8 T cell receptor beta chains listed next were all sequenced from one sample in a study of cytomegalovirus exposure and HLA in healthy donors. Researchers ran the PCR with 60 Vbeta and 13 Jbeta primers. Profiling relied on immunoSEQ multiplex PCR, and the TCRdb table lists in-frame clones only, not all of them. This sample has more than 70,000 clones, with about 70% found just once. The specimen was PBMCs. Receptors were obtained from a woman between 45 and 60 years old in good health and CMV-seropositive.

This clone was observed a handful of times. V gene TRBV5-5 combines with J gene TRBJ1-3; D perhaps matches TRBD1 (5 bases). The CDR3 loop spans 17 amino acids. Germline-derived CDR1 and CDR2 are SGHKS and YYEKEE (reference sequence). Trimming removed 4 bases at V and 0 bases at J, with 17 bases between. DNA for the CDR3: TGTGCCAGCAGCCCCGGCGGGGGTACCTACTCTGGAAACACCATATATTTT. This codes for CASSPGGGTYSGNTIYF.

V usage is TRBV28 and J usage is TRBJ1-5; D remains unclear. This CDR3 contains 15 residues. V was pared by 2 bases and J by 4 bases, with 12 bases between. Germline V lookup: CDR1 MDHEN, CDR2 SYDVKM. The CDR3, as DNA: TGTGCCAGCAGTTTAAGCGAGACGGATAATCAGCCCCAGCATTTT. Amino acid sequence: CASSLSETDNQPQHF. Supplemented by reference TRBV28 and TRBJ1-5, the full variable domain reads DVKVTQSSRYLVKRTGEKVFLECVQDMDHENMFWYRQDPGLGLRLIYFSYDVKMKEKGDIPEGYSVSREKKERFSLILESASTNQTSMYLCASSLSETDNQPQHFGDGTRLSIL.

V and J are TRBV19 and TRBJ1-5; TRBD1 matches 7 bases. The trim removed 9 bases at V and 2 bases at J, leaving 10 bases unmatched. Germline CDR1 and CDR2: LNHDA and SQIVND (reference sequence). The length of the CDR3 is 15 residues. Here the CDR3 reads CASGSQGKGNQPQHF. The CDR3 nucleotides read TGTGCCAGCGGATCACAGGGGAAGGGCAATCAGCCCCAGCATTTT.

This chain links TRBV2 with TRBJ1-2; TRBD1 might be the D (5 bases). Germline CDR1 SNHLY, CDR2 FYNNEI. The V end lost 5 bases, the J end lost 6 bases, and 13 bases lay between the germline ends. There are 13 residues in the CDR3. CDR3 sequence: CASSKAGNHGYTF. CDR3 coding DNA: TGTGCCAGCAGTAAGGCAGGGAACCATGGCTACACCTTC.

The chain combines TRBV18 with TRBJ2-7, with 11 bases aligning to TRBD2. The CDR3 has 15 amino acids. CDR1 is KGHSH and CDR2 is LQKENI in the germline V gene. The junction had 5 bases not matched to a gene; V was cut back by 3 bases and J by 4 bases. For the CDR3, the DNA is TGTGCCAGCTCACCCCCGGGACTAGCGGATTACGAGCAGTACTTC. Translated: CASSPPGLADYEQYF.

This chain joins TRBV10-2 and TRBJ2-7, with D possibly matching TRBD2 (6 bases). The CDR3 sequence is 14 residues long. V gave up 2 bases and J gave up 9 bases, with 17 bases separating them. CDR1 WSHSY and CDR2 SAAADI come from the germline V gene. The CDR3 DNA reads TGCGCCAGCAGTGAGACTCAGGCGACTAGGTCGCAGTACTTC. Amino acids: CASSETQATRSQYF.

This clone has more than one count but fewer than ten. V is TRBV11-2 and J is TRBJ2-2; D is unclear. CDR1 SGHAT and CDR2 FQNNGV come from the germline V gene. V was shortened by 5 bases and J by 6 bases, with 10 bases between the two germline ends. This CDR3 spans 13 amino acids. The CDR3 DNA is TGTGCCAGCAGCCAAAGCCGTGCCGGGGAGCTGTTTTTT. Encoded protein: CASSQSRAGELFF.

This chain links TRBV7-9 with TRBJ2-3; the D gene is possibly TRBD2 (6 bases). V dropped 4 bases and J dropped 5 bases, with 19 bases sitting between them. Germline CDR1 is SEHNR and CDR2 is FQNEAQ (reference sequence). The CDR3 spans 16 residues. As DNA, the CDR3 is TGTGCCAGCAGCTCAGGCGGGGCCCTGGTCGGAGATACGCAGTATTTT. It specifies CASSSGGALVGDTQYF. The entire variable domain, with the rest obtained from reference TRBV7-9 and TRBJ2-3, is as follows: DTGVSQNPRHKITKRGQNVTFRCDPISEHNRLYWYRQTLGQGPEFLTYFQNEAQLEKSRLLSDRFSAERPKGSFSTLEIQRTEQGDSAMYLCASSSGGALVGDTQYFGPGTRLTVL.